The 15 T cell receptor beta chains below come from one sample, sequenced in a study of T cells in Graves' hyperthyroidism and ophthalmopathy. Using RNA transcripts as the source, TCR beta CDR3 regions were amplified. The HTBI primer set was used in a first-round RT-PCR of the TCR CDR3. TCRdb passed the multiplex PCR reads through MiXCR, listing each CDR3 protein once. The sample has over 500,000 distinct CDR3 sequences; approximately 17% are singletons. The sample comprised blood. All receptors come from a woman between 18 and 29 years old with Graves' ophthalmopathy.

V is TRBV7-9 and J is TRBJ2-7; 15 nucleotides align to TRBD2. V lost 5 bases to trimming and J lost 0 bases; unmatched junction nucleotides: 11. CDR1 and CDR2 from the germline V gene are SEHNR and FQNEAQ (reference sequence). The CDR3 loop spans 19 amino acids. The CDR3 DNA reads as TGTGCCAGCAGCATCACTTTGGGGACTAGCGGGGGGTTCTCCTACGAGCAGTACTTC. Encoded protein: CASSITLGTSGGFSYEQYF.

This clonotype has ten or more counts. The V and J genes are TRBV6-1 and TRBJ2-1, with 7 bases that match TRBD2. Germline assignment: CDR1 MNHNS and CDR2 SASEGT. Trimming at V came to 2 bases and at J to 3 bases, leaving 1 base not matched to a gene. This CDR3 comprises 14 residues. In nucleotides, the CDR3 is TGTGCCAGCAGTGAACGGGAGGACTACAATGAGCAGTTCTTC. This gives the protein CASSEREDYNEQFF.

This clonotype was seen at least ten times. The genes are TRBV4-1 and TRBJ2-7; D gene uncertain. The CDR3 runs to 12 residues. Trimming took 0 bases from V and 5 from J, leaving 5 bases between them. CDR1 is MGHRA and CDR2 is YSYEKL in the germline V gene. The CDR3 sequence: CASSQDGHEQYF. The CDR3 nucleotides are TGCGCCAGCAGCCAAGACGGCCACGAGCAGTACTTC.

Turning to this clonotype: A much larger clonotype is one base distant, so this may be a read error. This rearrangement joins TRBV28 to TRBJ2-7; D is possibly TRBD2 (5 bases). V was shortened by 6 bases and J by 2 bases, with 14 bases between the two germline ends. This CDR3 comprises 14 residues. Germline V gives CDR1 MDHEN, CDR2 SYDVKM. The CDR3 loop reads CASRPSKAAYEQYF. The CDR3 nucleotides read TGTGCCAGCAGACCCTCGAAAGCGGCCTACGAGCAGTACTTC. Full variable domain (remainder filled in from reference TRBV28 and TRBJ2-7): DVKVTQSSRYLVKRTGEKVFLECVQDMDHENMFWYRQDPGLGLRLIYFSYDVKMKEKGDIPEGYSVSREKKERFSLILESASTNQTSMYLCASRPSKAAYEQYFGPGTRLTVT.

The chain uses TRBV6-1 and TRBJ2-1; 11 bases are a match to TRBD1. The CDR3 has 14 amino acids. V lost 5 bases, J lost 7 bases, and 4 bases stayed unmatched. CDR1 MNHNS and CDR2 SASEGT come from the germline V gene. The chain's CDR3 is CASSWTGGSNEQFF. DNA of the CDR3: TGTGCCAGCAGTTGGACAGGGGGCTCTAATGAGCAGTTCTTC.

This clonotype was counted between two and nine times. This rearrangement joins TRBV3-1 to TRBJ1-1, with no clear D. Germline-derived CDR1 and CDR2 are LGHDT and YNNKEL (reference sequence). The CDR3 totals 13 residues. Trimming took off 4 bases at V and 6 bases at J, with 12 bases between the two ends. The CDR3 spells CASSPGLRAEAFF. CDR3 DNA: TGTGCCAGCAGCCCAGGTTTACGGGCTGAAGCTTTCTTT.

This chain links TRBV13 with TRBJ2-2; D assignment may be TRBD1 or TRBD2 (5 bases each). The CDR3 is 16 residues long. CDR1 is PRHDT and CDR2 is FYEKMQ in the germline V gene (reference sequence). Trimming left V 5 bases short and J 2 bases short, with 15 bases between. CDR3 loop: CASSRPGAHNTGELFF. The CDR3 nucleotides are TGTGCCAGCAGCCGACCCGGGGCACATAACACCGGGGAGCTGTTTTTT.

This chain links TRBV2 with TRBJ2-7; 8 nucleotides line up with TRBD1. Per germline, CDR1 SNHLY and CDR2 FYNNEI. The CDR3 is made up of 15 amino acids. Losses at the gene ends were 7 bases for V and 5 bases for J; bases not matched to a gene: 13. The CDR3 loop is CASTSSRQGSHEQYF. The CDR3 nucleotides read TGTGCCAGCACGAGTTCCAGACAGGGGTCCCACGAGCAGTACTTC.

This clonotype appeared a few times. V and J are TRBV4-1 and TRBJ2-3, with D tentatively TRBD2 (6 bases). The V gene lost 5 bases and the J gene lost 2 bases, with 11 bases spanning the gap. Germline values: CDR1 MGHRA, CDR2 YSYEKL. This CDR3 comprises 14 residues. CDR3 DNA sequence: TGCGCCAGCAGCTGGGGGGAACTCACAGATACGCAGTATTTT. This encodes CASSWGELTDTQYF.

In its sample, this clonotype was seen many times. V usage is TRBV27 and J usage is TRBJ2-3; 9 nucleotides match TRBD2. After removal of 5 bases from V and 3 bases from J, the junction contained 6 bases not matched to a gene. Germline CDR1 reads MNHEY; CDR2 reads SMNVEV (reference sequence). The CDR3 consists of 15 residues. The CDR3 sequence is CASSPIAGETDTQYF. Here the CDR3 DNA reads TGTGCCAGCAGTCCGATAGCGGGAGAGACAGATACGCAGTATTTT.

In this sample, this clonotype turned up many times. Written as DNA, the CDR3 is TGTGCCAGCACCGGGGTGCAGCCCCAGCATTTT. Translated: CASTGVQPQHF. The genes are TRBV6-1 and TRBJ1-5, with D unclear. Looked up from germline, CDR1 is MNHNS and CDR2 is SASEGT. The germline V and J ends were trimmed by 7 bases and 7 bases, with 8 bases remaining between them. The CDR3 sequence is 11 residues long.

The rearrangement joins TRBV9 to TRBJ2-7, with TRBD1 matching over 8 bases. The CDR3 extends over 15 amino acids. Germline CDR1 SGDLS, CDR2 YYNGEE. Germline trimming cut 2 bases from V and 4 bases from J; bases unmatched to any gene: 8. The CDR3 DNA sequence: TGTGCCAGCAGCGTTACGGACAGGGTGGATTACGAGCAGTACTTC. Translated: CASSVTDRVDYEQYF.

The V call is TRBV30, the J call TRBJ1-5; D ambiguous. Trimming took 2 bases from V and 3 from J, leaving 14 bases between them. The length of the CDR3 is 15 residues. Germline values: CDR1 GTSNPN, CDR2 SVGIG (reference sequence). The CDR3 protein is CAWSRSAALNQPQHF. The CDR3 nucleotides are TGTGCCTGGAGTAGGTCGGCAGCCCTCAATCAGCCCCAGCATTTT.

At least ten counts were recorded for this clonotype. The rearrangement links TRBV20-1 to TRBJ1-2, with 7 bases identical to TRBD1. J lost 4 bases, V lost 6 bases, and 8 bases had no gene match. Germline lookup yields CDR1 DFQATT and CDR2 SNEGSKA (reference sequence). There are 13 residues in the CDR3. DNA for the CDR3: TGCAGTGCCGTCGACAGGGATTTCTATGGCTACACCTTC. This sequence encodes CSAVDRDFYGYTF.

The rearrangement links TRBV5-6 to TRBJ1-2, with 10 nucleotides matching TRBD1. CDR1 is SGHDT and CDR2 is YYEEEE in the germline V gene. Unmatched junction bases numbered 10, after V lost 4 bases and J lost 4 bases. The CDR3 is 16 residues long. The CDR3 nucleotides are TGTGCCAGCAGCGGAATGGGACAGGGGAGTACCTATGGCTACACCTTC. Amino acids: CASSGMGQGSTYGYTF.